This T cell receptor beta chain is from a study of control samples from healthy donors and cancer patients. This table comes from immunoSEQ multiplex PCR, and its TCRdb copy is limited to in-frame clones, with some not included. Of 200,000 to 250,000 clones listed, about 94% are singletons. The J segment lost 0 bases and the V segment lost 6 bases, leaving 2 bases of the junction unmatched. CDR1 and CDR2 from the germline V gene are SNHLY and FYNNEI. This CDR3 comprises 14 residues. The source of this sequence is a man aged 45-65 years in good health. The sample consisted of blood. The chain employs TRBV2 and TRBJ1-2; TRBD1 agrees at 9 bases. The DNA for the CDR3 is TGTGCCAGCAGCGGGACAGGGTCTAACTATGGCTACACCTTC. It specifies CASSGTGSNYGYTF. Complete variable domain (other parts from reference TRBV2 and TRBJ1-2): EPEVTQTPSHQVTQMGQEVILRCVPISNHLYFYWYRQILGQKVEFLVSFYNNEISEKSEIFDDQFSVERPDGSNFTLKIRSTKLEDSAMYFCASSGTGSNYGYTFGSGTRLTVV.